These T cell receptor beta chains were read from a single sample in a study of shared clonotypes between healthy human individuals. Produced via immunoSEQ multiplex PCR; TCRdb's table is partial and in-frame only. The table lists roughly 2 million clones, roughly 95% of them singletons. Sequencing was performed on naive CD4+ T cells sorted from blood. These receptors were collected from a man younger than 30 in good health. Both conserved end residues are part of each CDR3. D genes are given only for firm matches. The size field is filled for only some rows; it gives once, few, many or a size class.

-	TRBD1	TRBV7-2	TRBJ1-5	CASSLQGQGQPQHF	TGTGCCAGCAGCTTACAGGGACAGGGTCAGCCCCAGCATTTT
-	TRBD2	TRBV2	TRBJ2-7	CASSGRRTSGGHYEQYF	TGTGCCAGCAGTGGACGTCGGACTAGCGGGGGCCACTACGAGCAGTACTTC
-	-	TRBV30	TRBJ1-5	CAWSVGQNYQPQHF	TGTGCCTGGAGTGTAGGGCAGAACTATCAGCCCCAGCATTTT
-	TRBD1	TRBV6-1	TRBJ2-7	CASSVYRDRVYEQYF	TGTGCCAGCAGTGTTTACCGGGACAGGGTTTACGAGCAGTACTTC
-	-	TRBV11-2	TRBJ2-7	CASSLLGQVGAEQYF	TGTGCCAGCAGCTTACTCGGGCAGGTAGGGGCCGAGCAGTACTTC
-	-	TRBV7-9	TRBJ2-1	CASSLAFGRDLNEQFF	TGTGCCAGCAGCTTAGCATTTGGACGAGACTTAAATGAGCAGTTCTTC
-	-	TRBV7-9	TRBJ1-3	CASSLMKGNTIYF	TGTGCCAGCAGCTTAATGAAAGGAAACACCATATATTTT
-	-	TRBV5-6	TRBJ1-3	CASSFEGDGGNTIYF	TGTGCCAGCAGCTTCGAGGGGGATGGAGGAAACACCATATATTTT
-	-	TRBV2	TRBJ1-5	CASSDLKDLSNQPQHF	TGTGCCAGCAGTGATCTTAAGGACCTTAGCAATCAGCCCCAGCATTTT
-	-	TRBV25-1	TRBJ1-2	CASSESRLAYGYTF	TGTGCCAGCAGTGAATCGCGGCTTGCCTATGGCTACACCTTC
-	-	TRBV28	TRBJ1-2	CASSFAGSYGYTF	TGTGCCAGCAGTTTCGCGGGCTCCTATGGCTACACCTTC
-	-	TRBV28	TRBJ2-7	CASRWAYEQYF	TGTGCCAGCCGGTGGGCCTACGAGCAGTACTTC
-	-	TRBV7-9	TRBJ1-2	CASSSQGVPNYGYTF	TGTGCCAGCAGCTCACAGGGAGTTCCTAACTATGGCTACACCTTC
-	TRBD1	TRBV10-3	TRBJ1-4	CAIRPGQGATNEKLFF	TGTGCCATCAGGCCGGGACAGGGGGCAACTAATGAAAAACTGTTTTTT
-	-	TRBV6-5	TRBJ2-7	CASRGGDTAYEQYF	TGTGCCAGCAGAGGGGGGGACACTGCCTACGAGCAGTACTTC
-	TRBD2	TRBV6-5	TRBJ2-7	CASIKRGGAPYEQYF	TGTGCCAGCATAAAACGGGGGGGCGCCCCCTACGAGCAGTACTTC
-	-	TRBV7-8	TRBJ2-3	CASSPDLREDTQYF	TGTGCCAGCAGCCCGGACCTTCGCGAAGATACGCAGTATTTT
few	TRBD1	TRBV6-5	TRBJ1-2	CASSRQGNYGYTF	TGTGCCAGCAGTCGACAGGGGAACTATGGCTACACCTTC
-	-	TRBV15	TRBJ2-2	CATSRGTGELFF	TGTGCCACCAGCAGGGGGACAGGGGAGCTGTTTTTT
few	-	TRBV6-6	TRBJ1-1	CATGQPSGDTEAFF	TGTGCCACCGGGCAGCCCAGTGGGGACACTGAAGCTTTCTTT
once	TRBD1	TRBV7-2	TRBJ1-5	CASSLGQGAPFNQPQHF	TGTGCCAGCAGTCTTGGACAGGGAGCCCCCTTTAATCAGCCCCAGCATTTT
-	TRBD1	TRBV7-9	TRBJ1-5	CASSSGGQLNNQPQHF	TGTGCCAGCAGCTCTGGGGGACAGCTTAACAATCAGCCCCAGCATTTT
-	-	TRBV6-6	TRBJ1-3	CASSRGTESSGNTIYF	TGTGCCAGCAGTAGAGGGACGGAGAGCTCTGGAAACACCATATATTTT
-	-	TRBV6-5	TRBJ1-3	CASSIGPSGNTIYF	TGTGCCAGCAGTATAGGCCCCTCTGGAAACACCATATATTTT
-	TRBD1	TRBV18	TRBJ1-1	CASSMGQGVRTEAFF	TGTGCCAGCTCAATGGGACAGGGGGTCCGGACTGAAGCTTTCTTT
-	-	TRBV6-5	TRBJ2-1	CATRRNNEQFF	TGTGCCACCAGGCGAAACAATGAGCAGTTCTTC
-	TRBD2	TRBV15	TRBJ2-7	CATSRAASGDYEQYF	TGTGCCACCAGCAGAGCGGCTAGCGGGGACTACGAGCAGTACTTC
-	TRBD2	TRBV15	TRBJ2-7	CATSSSGPPYEQYF	TGTGCCACCAGCAGTAGCGGGCCTCCTTACGAGCAGTACTTC
-	TRBD2	TRBV7-9	TRBJ2-1	CASSEGLAGGRSYNEQFF	TGTGCCAGCAGCGAGGGACTAGCGGGGGGGCGGTCCTACAATGAGCAGTTCTTC
-	-	TRBV11-2	TRBJ1-4	CASSLDDRRDKKLFF	TGTGCCAGCAGCTTAGATGACAGGCGTGATAAAAAACTGTTTTTT
-	-	TRBV6-1	TRBJ1-5	CASSGRGGESNQPQHF	TGTGCCAGCAGTGGGAGAGGGGGAGAAAGCAATCAGCCCCAGCATTTT
-	-	TRBV23-1	TRBJ1-1	CASSQYLRYTEAFF	TGCGCCAGCAGTCAATACCTCCGATACACTGAAGCTTTCTTT
-	-	TRBV4-1	TRBJ2-7	CASSQEPGPYEQYF	TGCGCCAGCAGCCAAGAGCCGGGCCCTTACGAGCAGTACTTC
-	-	TRBV2	TRBJ1-2	CASSERGSGGYTF	TGTGCCAGCAGTGAACGAGGGAGCGGGGGCTACACCTTC
-	TRBD1	TRBV6-6	TRBJ1-2	CASSLYRGGNYGYTF	TGTGCCAGCAGTTTATACAGGGGAGGTAACTATGGCTACACCTTC
-	-	TRBV23-1	TRBJ2-7	CATLMTGGPYEQYF	TGCGCCACCCTTATGACTGGGGGACCCTACGAGCAGTACTTC
-	TRBD2	TRBV5-6	TRBJ2-1	CASSVTSGGRNEQFF	TGTGCCAGCAGCGTCACTAGCGGGGGTAGAAATGAGCAGTTCTTC
-	-	TRBV5-1	TRBJ2-5	CASSPTNRRGRETQYF	TGCGCCAGCAGCCCCACAAACCGACGGGGGCGGGAGACCCAGTACTTC
-	-	TRBV6-6	TRBJ1-4	CASSRGAGAEKLFF	TGTGCCAGCAGTCGGGGGGCCGGTGCGGAAAAACTGTTTTTT
-	TRBD2	TRBV30	TRBJ2-7	CAWSVGGVKYEQYF	TGTGCCTGGAGCGTGGGAGGGGTTAAATACGAGCAGTACTTC
-	TRBD1	TRBV18	TRBJ2-5	CASSSQGAIQETQYF	TGTGCCAGCTCATCCCAGGGGGCCATACAAGAGACCCAGTACTTC
many	-	TRBV5-1	TRBJ2-6	CASSLGSSGANVLTF	TGCGCCAGCAGCTTAGGGAGCTCTGGGGCCAACGTCCTGACTTTC
-	-	TRBV11-3	TRBJ2-7	CASSFSGPGEQYF	TGTGCCAGCAGCTTCTCGGGCCCGGGCGAGCAGTACTTC
-	TRBD2	TRBV10-2	TRBJ2-7	CASSDGAAGLAYEQYF	TGCGCCAGCAGTGATGGGGCCGCGGGACTAGCCTACGAGCAGTACTTC
-	TRBD2	TRBV9	TRBJ2-1	CASSAGTTSYNEQFF	TGTGCCAGCAGCGCCGGGACTACCTCCTACAATGAGCAGTTCTTC
once	-	TRBV28	TRBJ1-4	CASSYREKLFF	TGTGCCAGCAGTTACCGGGAAAAACTGTTTTTT
-	TRBD1	TRBV6-5	TRBJ1-2	CATRLLAGGADGYTF	TGTGCCACCAGGTTACTGGCAGGGGGTGCGGATGGCTACACCTTC
-	-	TRBV7-9	TRBJ2-1	CASSPYWSSYNEQFF	TGTGCCAGCAGCCCTTACTGGAGCTCCTACAATGAGCAGTTCTTC
-	-	TRBV7-2	TRBJ1-2	CASNRDGVYGYTF	TGTGCCAGCAACAGGGACGGAGTCTATGGCTACACCTTC
-	-	TRBV6-1	TRBJ1-1	CASSDPMELEAFF	TGTGCCAGCAGTGACCCTATGGAGTTAGAAGCTTTCTTT